This T cell receptor beta chain was observed in a study of CD8 T cells in ankylosing spondylitis. In regard to this clonotype: What it binds is not known.

V was pared by 0 bases and J by 9 bases, with 12 bases between. The CDR3 loop spans 13 amino acids. Germline V gene lookup returns CDR1 DFQATT and CDR2 SNEGSKA (reference sequence). General observations from the study: Relatively scarce in peripheral blood, disease-linked clones were CD8+. It was reported that disease-linked clones were significantly enriched in matched ankylosing spondylitis synovial fluid. Several highly homologous variants made up a TCR beta motif that seemed to typify ankylosing spondylitis blood.

Libraries for TCR beta were made by quantitative 5'-RACE with molecular barcodes. One entry per CDR3 protein, called by TCRdb with MiXCR from the 5' RACE reads. The sample includes some 840,000 distinct CDR3 sequences, roughly 12% of them seen just once. The sequenced sample consisted of blood, either unsorted or a sorted T cell fraction (not recorded which). This rearrangement joins TRBV20-1 to TRBJ1-5; no clear D gene. The TCR originated in a male donor with ankylosing spondylitis. The CDR3 coding sequence is TGCAGTGCTAGAGATCAGATCGGTTGGCCCCAGCATTTT. Residues: CSARDQIGWPQHF.